The 29 T cell receptor beta chains listed next were all sequenced from one sample in a study of CD8 T cells in Susac syndrome. When the RNA was reverse transcribed, random hexamers were used with an input of roughly 0.45 to 1 ug. TCRdb independently ran MiXCR on the immunoSEQ multiplex PCR reads; one entry per CDR3 protein. Of 150,000 to 200,000 distinct CDR3 sequences in the sample, roughly 95% were seen once. Sample: CD4+ T cells from PBMCs. These receptors were obtained from a human donor with Susac syndrome.

This chain connects TRBV6-5 to TRBJ1-3, with 7 bases identical to TRBD1. V lost 2 bases to trimming and J lost 0 bases; unmatched junction nucleotides: 7. The CDR3 runs 17 residues. Per the germline V gene, CDR1 is MNHEY and CDR2 is SVGAGI. CDR3 bases: TGTGCCAGCAGTTACACAGGGACAGTTTACTCTGGAAACACCATATATTTT. As protein: CASSYTGTVYSGNTIYF.

This rearrangement joins TRBV18 to TRBJ1-4, with 8 nucleotides matching TRBD1. V dropped 1 base and J dropped 6; count of bases not matched to a gene: 22. This CDR3 comprises 21 residues. Germline V gene data show CDR1 as KGHSH and CDR2 as LQKENI. The CDR3 region has the DNA TGTGCCAGCTCACCACGGGGACAGGCAATCCTCACTGCTGTGTTCCATGAAAAACTGTTTTTT. Its protein product is CASSPRGQAILTAVFHEKLFF.

The chain employs TRBV18 and TRBJ1-2; 9 bases agree with TRBD1. V was pared by 5 bases and J by 3 bases, with 13 bases of the junction left unmatched. Germline loops: CDR1 KGHSH, CDR2 LQKENI. CDR3 length: 17 residues. The CDR3 nucleotides read TGTGCCAGCTCAGAACCGGGACAGGGAAGATCACACTATGGCTACACCTTC. As protein: CASSEPGQGRSHYGYTF.

The V call is TRBV9, the J call TRBJ2-1; D gene unclear. Per the germline V gene, CDR1 is SGDLS and CDR2 is YYNGEE. V lost 0 bases and J 4 bases, leaving 14 bases between the germline ends. The CDR3 runs to 16 residues. CDR3 in DNA: TGTGCCAGCAGCGTAGACCCAGCGACAAAATACAATGAGCAGTTCTTC. Its translation: CASSVDPATKYNEQFF.

The chain joins TRBV28 to TRBJ2-7; D perhaps matches TRBD1 (6 bases). CDR3 length: 13 residues. Germline CDR1 is MDHEN and CDR2 is SYDVKM. V was trimmed by 5 bases and J by 5 bases, leaving 13 bases between them. This chain's CDR3 is CASSRQVDDEQYF. In DNA form, the CDR3 reads TGTGCCAGCAGTCGACAGGTCGATGACGAGCAGTACTTC.

J is TRBJ2-1 and V is TRBV3-1, with a weak D call TRBD1 (5 bases). Deletions cut 4 bases from V and 3 bases from J, with 16 bases between. Per germline, CDR1 LGHDT and CDR2 YNNKEL (reference sequence). This CDR3 region has 16 residues. The CDR3 reads CASSPKGLPFYNEQFF. The DNA for the CDR3 is TGTGCCAGCAGCCCGAAGGGGCTACCTTTCTACAATGAGCAGTTCTTC.

This sequence joins TRBV18 and TRBJ1-2; D is undetermined. This CDR3 is 15 amino acids long. The V and J ends lost 3 bases and 6 bases respectively, with 17 bases between them. CDR1 and CDR2 (germline): KGHSH, LQKENI. The CDR3 sequence is CASSPDLGRADGYTF. The CDR3 DNA sequence: TGTGCCAGCTCACCGGACTTAGGCAGAGCGGATGGCTACACCTTC.

CDR3 DNA sequence: TGTGCCAGCAGCTTCATTGCTCCCCACTCTGGGGCCAACGTCCTGACTTTC. Its translation is CASSFIAPHSGANVLTF. The rearrangement joins TRBV5-6 to TRBJ2-6; the D is unclear. The CDR3 totals 17 residues. V lost 2 bases to trimming and J lost 0 bases, with 12 bases between them. Germline CDR1 is SGHDT and CDR2 is YYEEEE.

The chain has TRBV11-2 and TRBJ2-2; no reliable D call. V was trimmed by 1 base and J by 0 bases, leaving 15 bases between them. Looked up from germline, CDR1 is SGHAT and CDR2 is FQNNGV. The CDR3 totals 18 residues. The CDR3 sequence: CASSLVVGSVANTGELFF. The CDR3 nucleotides are TGTGCCAGCAGCTTAGTAGTGGGATCGGTGGCGAACACCGGGGAGCTGTTTTTT.

The rearrangement uses TRBV19 and TRBJ2-7, with 7 bases lining up with TRBD1. The CDR3 consists of 16 residues. The V gene end was trimmed by 4 bases and the J gene end by 3 bases; junction bases not matched to a gene: 12. The germline gives CDR1 LNHDA, CDR2 SQIVND (reference sequence). CDR3 loop: CASSTATGVKGYEQYF. The CDR3 nucleotides read TGTGCCAGTAGTACAGCAACAGGGGTAAAGGGCTACGAGCAGTACTTC. Drawing the rest from reference TRBV19 and TRBJ2-7, the complete variable domain is DGGITQSPKYLFRKEGQNVTLSCEQNLNHDAMYWYRQDPGQGLRLIYYSQIVNDFQKGDIAEGYSVSREKKESFPLTVTSAQKNPTAFYLCASSTATGVKGYEQYFGPGTRLTVT.

The chain uses TRBV27 and TRBJ2-4; D remains unclear. The germline CDR1 and CDR2 sequences are MNHEY and SMNVEV (reference sequence). The CDR3 sequence is 14 residues long. The germline V and J ends were trimmed by 3 bases and 1 base, with 7 bases remaining between them. Written as DNA, the CDR3 is TGTGCCAGCAGTTTGTTGACGGCCAAAAACATTCAGTACTTC. Its protein product is CASSLLTAKNIQYF.

V gene TRBV9 combines with J gene TRBJ1-1, with D perhaps TRBD1 (6 bases). CDR1 and CDR2 from the germline V gene are SGDLS and YYNGEE. The CDR3 extends over 14 amino acids. V dropped 3 bases and J dropped 1 base, with 10 bases sitting between them. The CDR3 DNA reads TGTGCCAGCAGCGCCGACAGGCGGAACACTGAAGCTTTCTTT. As protein: CASSADRRNTEAFF.

The genes are TRBV27 and TRBJ2-7, with 8 bases aligning to TRBD1. V lost 5 bases and J lost 6; bases outside the gene matches: 9. In germline, CDR1 is MNHEY, CDR2 SMNVEV (reference sequence). CDR3 length: 14 residues. This CDR3 is CASSRGQGPLEQYF. The CDR3 region has the DNA TGTGCCAGCAGTCGAGGACAGGGACCCCTCGAGCAGTACTTC.

This clonotype was recorded only once. The chain links TRBV2 to TRBJ2-3, with TRBD2 matching over 9 bases. CDR1 is SNHLY and CDR2 is FYNNEI in the germline V gene. The junction had 0 bases not matched to a gene; V was cut back by 3 bases and J by 11 bases. The CDR3 totals 11 residues. CDR3 sequence: CASSDSGGQYF. Here the CDR3 DNA reads TGTGCCAGCAGTGATAGCGGGGGGCAGTATTTT.

This chain connects TRBV29-1 to TRBJ2-1, with 7 bases aligning to TRBD1. This CDR3 comprises 12 residues. Unmatched junction bases numbered 2, after V lost 4 bases and J lost 5 bases. Germline lookup yields CDR1 SQVTM and CDR2 ANQGSEA. The CDR3 protein is CSVGTGNNEQFF. The CDR3 DNA sequence: TGCAGCGTTGGGACAGGTAACAATGAGCAGTTCTTC.

The chain employs TRBV25-1 and TRBJ2-3, with a tentative D call TRBD2 (6 bases). This CDR3 has 14 residues. Trimming shortened V by 4 bases and J by 4 bases, and 12 bases separated the two germline ends. The V gene's germline CDR1 is MGHDK and CDR2 SYGVNS. CDR3 DNA: TGTGCCAGCAGTGCGGGACTTTCCGCAGATACGCAGTATTTT. This gives the protein CASSAGLSADTQYF.

The chain employs TRBV5-1 and TRBJ2-1; D remains unclear. CDR3 length: 13 amino acids. Trimming cost V 1 base and J 6 bases, with 8 bases left between them. Germline V gene lookup returns CDR1 SGHRS and CDR2 YFSETQ. The CDR3 region is CASSLLQGNEQFF. Written as DNA, the CDR3 is TGCGCCAGCAGCTTGCTGCAAGGCAATGAGCAGTTCTTC.

The chain has TRBV30 and TRBJ2-5; a possible D gene is TRBD2 (6 bases). In germline, CDR1 is GTSNPN, CDR2 SVGIG (reference sequence). Trimming pared 2 bases from V and 5 bases from J, leaving 15 bases between. This CDR3 region has 14 residues. This CDR3 is CAWSKRPRGETQYF. The CDR3 DNA follows: TGTGCCTGGAGTAAGAGGCCCCGGGGGGAGACCCAGTACTTC.

The chain has TRBV20-1 and TRBJ1-2; D gene uncertain. The CDR3 covers 14 residues. Germline V gene data show CDR1 as DFQATT and CDR2 as SNEGSKA (reference sequence). V was trimmed by 7 bases and J by 7 bases, leaving 22 bases between them. CDR3 sequence: CSVPATGFFGGYTF. The CDR3 DNA reads TGCAGTGTCCCCGCTACGGGATTTTTCGGTGGCTACACCTTC.

The rearrangement links TRBV7-9 to TRBJ2-5; the match to TRBD2 covers 9 bases. This CDR3 is built from 14 residues. V dropped 2 bases and J dropped 5; count of bases not matched to a gene: 3. CDR1 SEHNR and CDR2 FQNEAQ come from the germline V gene (reference sequence). DNA for the CDR3: TGTGCCAGCAGCTTACGCGGGAGGGGGGAGACCCAGTACTTC. This encodes CASSLRGRGETQYF. The whole variable domain, filled in from reference TRBV7-9 and TRBJ2-5, reads DTGVSQNPRHKITKRGQNVTFRCDPISEHNRLYWYRQTLGQGPEFLTYFQNEAQLEKSRLLSDRFSAERPKGSFSTLEIQRTEQGDSAMYLCASSLRGRGETQYFGPGTRLLVL.

The rearrangement joins TRBV7-2 to TRBJ2-1; a weak D match, TRBD2 (6 bases). The CDR3 runs to 14 residues. Trimming cost V 8 bases and J 3 bases, with 14 bases left between them. Germline CDR1 reads SGHTA; CDR2 reads FQGNSA. The DNA of the CDR3 is TGTGCCAGCGTGCCGGGAGTGGGCTACAATGAGCAGTTCTTC. It encodes CASVPGVGYNEQFF.

The V gene is TRBV30, the J gene TRBJ2-1; 8 positions agree with TRBD2. The V gene end was trimmed by 7 bases and the J gene end by 0 bases; junction bases not matched to a gene: 8. Germline CDR1 GTSNPN, CDR2 SVGIG (reference sequence). This CDR3 comprises 15 residues. The CDR3 DNA sequence: TGTGCCTATGGGGGGGGACTAGGCTCCTACAATGAGCAGTTCTTC. Encoded protein: CAYGGGLGSYNEQFF.

J is TRBJ2-5 and V is TRBV4-1; possible D gene TRBD1, 6 bases. This CDR3 has 16 amino acids. The ends were cut back, 1 base at V and 1 base at J, with 13 bases in the middle. Germline loops: CDR1 MGHRA, CDR2 YSYEKL. The CDR3 sequence: CASSQVLRGPQETQYF. The CDR3 DNA follows: TGCGCCAGCAGCCAAGTTCTCAGGGGCCCCCAAGAGACCCAGTACTTC.

This chain uses TRBV29-1 with TRBJ2-7, with 7 bases lining up with TRBD1. This CDR3 is 14 amino acids long. V shed 6 bases and J 0 bases; nucleotides not matched to a gene: 8. In germline, CDR1 is SQVTM, CDR2 ANQGSEA. The CDR3 protein is CSVSGRGSSYEQYF. The CDR3 DNA reads TGCAGCGTGTCCGGCAGGGGGAGCTCCTACGAGCAGTACTTC.

This clonotype was seen only a few times. The chain employs TRBV11-2 and TRBJ2-7; D may be TRBD1 or TRBD2 (6 bases each). CDR1 and CDR2 (germline): SGHAT, FQNNGV. Trimming pared 5 bases from V and 2 bases from J, leaving 13 bases between. This CDR3 contains 14 residues. The CDR3 DNA is TGTGCCAGCAGCCCCATGGAGGGGGCCTACGAGCAGTACTTC. Protein product: CASSPMEGAYEQYF.

The J gene is TRBJ2-2, the V gene TRBV7-2, with D possibly being TRBD1 (6 bases). The V gene's germline CDR1 is SGHTA and CDR2 FQGNSA. The CDR3 runs to 15 residues. V dropped 5 bases and J dropped 3 bases, with 13 bases sitting between them. The CDR3: CASSAQGADTGELFF. In nucleotides, the CDR3 is TGTGCCAGCAGCGCACAGGGAGCCGACACCGGGGAGCTGTTTTTT.

This chain connects TRBV27 to TRBJ1-6; the match to TRBD1 covers 9 bases. The length of the CDR3 is 17 residues. Looked up from germline, CDR1 is MNHEY and CDR2 is SMNVEV (reference sequence). The junction had 15 bases not matched to a gene; V was cut back by 5 bases and J by 10 bases. The CDR3 reads CASSPTPTGTGRSPLHF. CDR3 DNA: TGTGCCAGCAGTCCAACCCCAACCGGGACAGGGCGCTCACCCCTCCACTTT.

J is TRBJ2-1 and V is TRBV28; the match to TRBD2 covers 9 bases. V was pared by 5 bases and J by 5 bases, with 10 bases of the junction left unmatched. Germline CDR1 reads MDHEN; CDR2 reads SYDVKM. The CDR3 length is 16 residues. The CDR3 DNA sequence: TGTGCCAGCAGTCCGATGGGCCTAGCGGGAAACAATGAGCAGTTCTTC. It specifies CASSPMGLAGNNEQFF.

V gene TRBV5-8 combines with J gene TRBJ2-7; TRBD1 matches 8 bases. V was pared by 0 bases and J by 2 bases, with 1 base of the junction left unmatched. CDR1 and CDR2 from the germline V gene are SGHTS and YDEGEE. The CDR3 totals 14 residues. CDR3 sequence reads: CASSLGGQAYEQYF. The CDR3 nucleotides are TGTGCCAGCAGCTTGGGGGGACAGGCCTACGAGCAGTACTTC.